The rows below give T cell receptor beta chains drawn from one sample of a study of blood T cell repertoires in COVID-19. The table came from immunoSEQ multiplex PCR; TCRdb's copy has only in-frame clones and leaves some out. Of around 100,000 clones listed, around 90% were seen once; the top ten hold less than 6.5%. Sequencing was carried out using peripheral blood. The receptor set was obtained from a human donor in a cohort sampled during active COVID-19. The CDR3 runs from the conserved cysteine through the conserved F or W. D genes are given only for firm matches. Size tells how often a clone was seen (once, few, many) or the class of an expanded clone, and some rows leave it out.

d_call j_call v_call clone_size cdr3_nt cdr3_aa
TRBD1 TRBJ1-1 TRBV6-5 - TGTGCCAGCAACCCAGGGGGTGGGACTGAAGCTTTCTTT CASNPGGGTEAFF
- TRBJ2-3 TRBV6-4 - TGTGCCAGCAGTTCGACAGGCACAGATACGCAGTATTTT CASSSTGTDTQYF
TRBD1 TRBJ2-1 TRBV25-1 - TGTGCCAGCAGTGGCGGGCGGGACAGGGACGACCCAGGTGATGAGCAGTTCTTC CASSGGRDRDDPGDEQFF
- TRBJ1-3 TRBV18 - TGTGCCAGCTCCCCCGCCGGCTCTGGAAACACCATATATTTT CASSPAGSGNTIYF
TRBD1 TRBJ2-7 TRBV6-6 - TGTGCCAGCAGTTCCTTGGGACAGGGGGCCTACGAGCAGTACTTC CASSSLGQGAYEQYF
- TRBJ2-3 TRBV29-1 once TGCAGCGTTGAAGCCGCGCGGGATACGCAGTATTTT CSVEAARDTQYF
- TRBJ1-5 TRBV6-5 - TGTGCCAGCACCCCAGGGGAGAATCAGCCCCAGCATTTT CASTPGENQPQHF
TRBD1 TRBJ1-2 TRBV7-2 - TGTGCCAGCAGCGTAGACAGGGCTGGCCACACCTTC CASSVDRAGHTF
- TRBJ1-1 TRBV4-2 few TGTGCCAGCAGCCAAGAGGACAGCCCTAACACTGAAGCTTTCTTT CASSQEDSPNTEAFF
TRBD1 TRBJ1-3 TRBV13 - TGTGCCAGCAGCTTCCCCCGACAGGGGGCTGGAAACACCATATATTTT CASSFPRQGAGNTIYF
TRBD1 TRBJ2-7 TRBV6-5 - TGTGCCAGCAAGACGGGACAGGGGGCGCGGGAGCAGTACTTC CASKTGQGAREQYF
TRBD1 TRBJ2-3 TRBV18 - TGTGCCAGCTCACCCTGGGACAGGGACGGGGCAGATACGCAGTATTTT CASSPWDRDGADTQYF
- TRBJ1-1 TRBV6-1 - TGTGCCAGCAGTGAAAGCGAGAACACTGAAGCTTTCTTT CASSESENTEAFF
- TRBJ1-2 TRBV28 once TGTGCCAGCAGCCAAACATTCAGGGGAGATGGCTACACCTTC CASSQTFRGDGYTF
TRBD1 TRBJ1-1 TRBV5-1 - TGCGCCAGCAGCCCCAGGGGACAGGGAACTGAAGCTTTCTTT CASSPRGQGTEAFF
TRBD2 TRBJ2-3 TRBV18 - TGTGCCAGCTCACCGGGGCTGGCGGGAGCGAGCACAGATACGCAGTATTTT CASSPGLAGASTDTQYF
TRBD2 TRBJ2-7 TRBV6-2/TRBV6-3 - TGTGCCAGCAGCGGGGGACTAGCGGATTACGAGCAGTACTTC CASSGGLADYEQYF
- TRBJ2-1 TRBV15 - TGTGCCACCAGCAGAGATCGGGGTTACAATGAGCAGTTCTTC CATSRDRGYNEQFF
- TRBJ1-1 TRBV3-1/TRBV3-2 - TGTGCCAGCAGCGACACAGGGAACACTGAAGCTTTCTTT CASSDTGNTEAFF
- TRBJ2-7 TRBV7-9 once TGTGCCAGCAGCGGCGGGACAGCACTCTACGAGCAGTACTTC CASSGGTALYEQYF
TRBD1 TRBJ2-7 TRBV4-1 few TGCGCCAGCAGCCAGTTCGACAGGGGTTTGTCCGAGCAGTACTTC CASSQFDRGLSEQYF
TRBD2 TRBJ2-7 TRBV28 - TGTGCCAGCATTGCCGGGACTAGCGGGGGGAGCGAGCAGTACTTC CASIAGTSGGSEQYF
TRBD2 TRBJ2-3 TRBV9 - TGTGCCAGCAGCTTTGGACTAGCGGGAACCGATACGCAGTATTTT CASSFGLAGTDTQYF
- TRBJ1-3 TRBV9 - TGTGCCAGCAGCCACGATTCACAGGGACCTGGAAACACCATATATTTT CASSHDSQGPGNTIYF
- TRBJ1-1 TRBV12-3/TRBV12-4 - TGTGCCAGCAGTTTAAAGCAGAACACTGAAGCTTTCTTT CASSLKQNTEAFF
- TRBJ2-1 TRBV9 - TGTGCCAGCAGTGCGGACACATTAAACGTCAATGAGCAGTTCTTC CASSADTLNVNEQFF
- TRBJ2-7 TRBV28 - TGTGCCAGCAGTTTATTCGGGAGTGTGCAGTACTTC CASSLFGSVQYF
- TRBJ2-7 TRBV6-5 - TGTGCCAGCAGTTGGAGGCTACGGGATCCCTCCTACGAGCAGTACTTC CASSWRLRDPSYEQYF
TRBD2 TRBJ2-1 TRBV7-8 - TGTGCCAGCAGCTTAGCTCTAGCGGGCGGATACAATGAGCAGTTCTTC CASSLALAGGYNEQFF
- TRBJ2-6 TRBV5-1 - TGCGCCAGCAGCTTGGACGGCGGGCCTGGGGCCAACGTCCTGACTTTC CASSLDGGPGANVLTF
TRBD2 TRBJ2-3 TRBV5-4 - TGTGCCAGCAGCTTCGGACTAGCGGGGGGCCGCACAGATACGCAGTATTTT CASSFGLAGGRTDTQYF
TRBD2 TRBJ2-1 TRBV28 - TGTGCCAGCAGTCTCCCCGGGGTCCTACGACTAGCGGGAGTGAATGAGCAGTTCTTC CASSLPGVLRLAGVNEQFF
TRBD1 TRBJ2-1 TRBV11-3 - TGTGCCAGACCCGCAGGGTTCCCCAACAGGGGGCTGGTCAATGAGCAGTTCTTC CARPAGFPNRGLVNEQFF
- TRBJ2-1 TRBV6-1 once TGTGCCAGCAGTGAATTGACTATACGTTACAATGAGCAGTTCTTC CASSELTIRYNEQFF
TRBD2 TRBJ2-1 TRBV15 - TGTGCCACCAGCCGCACTTTAGCGGGAGGGTACAATGAGCAGTTCTTC CATSRTLAGGYNEQFF
- TRBJ1-1 TRBV28 - TGTGCCACCGACATGGAGGTGACCACTGAAGCTTTCTTT CATDMEVTTEAFF
- TRBJ2-2 TRBV18 - TGTGCCAGCTCACCTGCACAGGGTTATCGGGACACCGGGGAGCTGTTTTTT CASSPAQGYRDTGELFF
- TRBJ2-7 TRBV9 - TGTGCCAGCAGCGTAGACCCATCTACGGGGATCTACGAGCAGTACTTC CASSVDPSTGIYEQYF
TRBD1 TRBJ2-3 TRBV7-3 - TGTGCCAGCAGCTACTTTCAGGGGGCTGCAGATACGCAGTATTTT CASSYFQGAADTQYF
TRBD2 TRBJ2-1 TRBV30 - TGTGCCTGGAGTGTGACGTCTAGCGGGGGAGTCGAGCAGTTCTTC CAWSVTSSGGVEQFF
- TRBJ1-4 TRBV19 - TGTGCCAGTAGTATCGAGTCTCAAGAACATGAAAAACTGTTTTTT CASSIESQEHEKLFF
- TRBJ2-7 TRBV5-6 - TGTGCCAGCAGCGGAAACAGGGTTCAGGGTTCCTACGAGCAGTACTTC CASSGNRVQGSYEQYF
- TRBJ2-1 TRBV3-1/TRBV3-2 - TGTGCCAGCAGCCTGGGGGGAGGCTCCTACAATGAGCAGTTCTTC CASSLGGGSYNEQFF
TRBD2 TRBJ2-5 TRBV28 - TGTGCCAGCAGCTTCCTGAGCGGGGGGGTCCAAGAGACCCAGTACTTC CASSFLSGGVQETQYF
- TRBJ2-3 TRBV28 - TGTGCCAGCAGTTTCAGCTGGGGGGTCACAGATACGCAGTATTTT CASSFSWGVTDTQYF
- TRBJ1-3 TRBV2 - TGTGCCAGCAGGCCAATGGACAGTGCCGGAAACACCATATATTTT CASRPMDSAGNTIYF
- TRBJ1-4 TRBV7-2 few TGTGCCAGCAGCCTCGGACACCCTGGGGAAAAACTGTTTTTT CASSLGHPGEKLFF
- TRBJ2-3 TRBV4-3 many TGCGCCAGCAGCCCACGGGTCTTCGGGACAGATACGCAGTATTTT CASSPRVFGTDTQYF
TRBD1 TRBJ1-1 TRBV30 - TGTGCCTGGGTGGGACAGCTGAACACTGAAGCTTTCTTT CAWVGQLNTEAFF
- TRBJ1-2 TRBV30 - TGTGCCTGGACCATTGCCCGGAGAGGCTACACCTTC CAWTIARRGYTF
TRBD2 TRBJ2-4 TRBV19 - TGTGCCAGTAGTTCCCCGGGGACTAGCGGGACACCCCCGCCCAAAAACATTCAGTACTTC CASSSPGTSGTPPPKNIQYF
TRBD2 TRBJ2-3 TRBV5-1 once TGCGCCAGCAGCTTGCATGTTAGCGGGAGGGCAACAGATACGCAGTATTTT CASSLHVSGRATDTQYF
TRBD1 TRBJ2-5 TRBV2 - TGTGCCAGCATTTGGGACAGGGAGGGGACCCAGTACTTC CASIWDREGTQYF
- TRBJ1-4 TRBV18 - TGTGCCAGCTCACTGAGGGGACAAACTAATGAAAAGCTGTTTTTT CASSLRGQTNEKLFF
TRBD1 TRBJ1-5 TRBV19 - TGTGCCAGTACAGTCCGCACAGGGGGCGACTTCAATCAGCCCCAGCATTTT CASTVRTGGDFNQPQHF